This T cell receptor beta chain was observed in a study of CD4+ T cells in melanoma. Study outcomes and limitations: Reportedly, melanoma neoantigen-specific CD4+ T cells showed varied differentiation states. CD8+ T cell, macrophage and B cell function reportedly correlated with neoantigen-specific CD4+ T cells.

Assay: immunoSEQ multiplex PCR; the TCRdb copy retains only in-frame clones and omits some. There are thousands of clones in the sample; roughly 66% occur only once, and approximately 22% lies in the top ten. This clone was found once. Antigen: not known. The sequenced sample consisted of cells from a culture (not recorded whether cultured in vitro). The TCR originated in a human donor with melanoma.

CDR3 nucleotide sequence: TGTGCCAGCAGCCCAGCGGGTGAAAAACTGTTTTTT. It translates to CASSPAGEKLFF. This sequence joins TRBV3-1 (or the pseudogene TRBV3-2) and TRBJ1-4; no clear D gene. Germline V gene data show CDR1 as LGHDT and CDR2 as YNNKEL (reference sequence). The CDR3 is 12 residues long. Trimming removed 4 bases from V and 7 bases from J, with 7 bases in between.